This T cell receptor (beta chain) was found in a study of T cells in Graves' hyperthyroidism and ophthalmopathy. The CDR3 totals 19 residues. Unmatched junction bases numbered 16, after V lost 3 bases and J lost 5 bases. Looked up from germline, CDR1 is MGHRA and CDR2 is YSYEKL. Exclusions: uncontrolled infection, other autoimmune disease, pregnancy, lactation. Researchers amplified the TCR beta CDR3 regions from RNA transcripts. A set of HTBI primers served as the primers for a first-round RT-PCR of the TCR CDR3. TCRdb passed the multiplex PCR reads through MiXCR, listing each CDR3 protein once. The data show around 690,000 distinct CDR3 sequences, 15% to 20% seen once.

This chain connects TRBV4-1 to TRBJ2-7, with 13 positions matching TRBD2. The sample taken for sequencing was blood. This sequence originates from a man over 45 with Graves' hyperthyroidism. This CDR3 is CASSHLWTSGSQSSNEQYF. CDR3 coding DNA: TGCGCCAGCAGCCACCTTTGGACTAGCGGGAGCCAGAGTTCCAACGAGCAGTACTTC.